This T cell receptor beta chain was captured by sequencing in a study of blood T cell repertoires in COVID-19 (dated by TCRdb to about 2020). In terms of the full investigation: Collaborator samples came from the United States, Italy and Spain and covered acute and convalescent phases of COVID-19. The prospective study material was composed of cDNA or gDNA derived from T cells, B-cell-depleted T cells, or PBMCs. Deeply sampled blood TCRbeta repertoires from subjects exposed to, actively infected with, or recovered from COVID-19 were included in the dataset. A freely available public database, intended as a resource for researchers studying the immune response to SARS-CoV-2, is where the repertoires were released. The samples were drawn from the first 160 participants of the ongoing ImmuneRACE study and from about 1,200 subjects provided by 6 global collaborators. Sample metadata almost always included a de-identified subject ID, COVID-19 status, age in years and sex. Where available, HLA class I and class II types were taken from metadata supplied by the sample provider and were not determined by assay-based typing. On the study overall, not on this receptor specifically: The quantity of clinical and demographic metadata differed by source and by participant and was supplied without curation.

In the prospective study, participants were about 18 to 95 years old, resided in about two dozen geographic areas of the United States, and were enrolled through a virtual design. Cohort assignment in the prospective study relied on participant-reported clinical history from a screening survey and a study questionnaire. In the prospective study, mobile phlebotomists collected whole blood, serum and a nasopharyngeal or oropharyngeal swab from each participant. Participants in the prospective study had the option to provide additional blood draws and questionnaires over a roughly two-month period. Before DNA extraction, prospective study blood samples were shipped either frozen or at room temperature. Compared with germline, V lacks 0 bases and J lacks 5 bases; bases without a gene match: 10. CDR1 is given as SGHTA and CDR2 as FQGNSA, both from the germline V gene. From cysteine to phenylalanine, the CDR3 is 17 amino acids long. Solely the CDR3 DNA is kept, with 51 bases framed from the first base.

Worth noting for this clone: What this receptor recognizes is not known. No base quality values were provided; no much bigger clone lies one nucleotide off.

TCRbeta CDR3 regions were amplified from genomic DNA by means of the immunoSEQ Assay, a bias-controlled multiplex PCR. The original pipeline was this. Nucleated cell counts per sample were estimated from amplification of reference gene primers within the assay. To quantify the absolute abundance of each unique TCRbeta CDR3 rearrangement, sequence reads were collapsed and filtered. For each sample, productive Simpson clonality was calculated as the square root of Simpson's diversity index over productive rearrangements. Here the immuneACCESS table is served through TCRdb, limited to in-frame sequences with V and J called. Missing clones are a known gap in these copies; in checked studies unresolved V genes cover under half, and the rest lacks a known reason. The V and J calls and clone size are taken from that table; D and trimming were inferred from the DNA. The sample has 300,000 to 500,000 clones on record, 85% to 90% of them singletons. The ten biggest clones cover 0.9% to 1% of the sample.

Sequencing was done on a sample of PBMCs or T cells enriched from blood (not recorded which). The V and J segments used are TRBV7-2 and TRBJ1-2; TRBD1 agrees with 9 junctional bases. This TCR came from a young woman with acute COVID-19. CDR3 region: CASSLATGQGYIYGYTF. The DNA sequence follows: TGTGCCAGCAGCTTAGCCACGGGACAGGGATACATATATGGCTACACCTTC.